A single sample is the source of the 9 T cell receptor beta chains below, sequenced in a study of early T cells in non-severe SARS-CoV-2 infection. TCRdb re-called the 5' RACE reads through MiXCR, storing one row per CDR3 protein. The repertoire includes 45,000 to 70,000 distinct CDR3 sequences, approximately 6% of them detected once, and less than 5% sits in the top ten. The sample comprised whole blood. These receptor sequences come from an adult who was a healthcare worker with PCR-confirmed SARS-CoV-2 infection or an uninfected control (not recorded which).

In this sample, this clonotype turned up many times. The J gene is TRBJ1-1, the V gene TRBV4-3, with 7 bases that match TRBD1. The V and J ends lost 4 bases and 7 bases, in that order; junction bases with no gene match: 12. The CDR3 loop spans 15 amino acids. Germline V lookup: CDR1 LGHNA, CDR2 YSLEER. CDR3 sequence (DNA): TGCGCCAGCAGCCCAGGCGCCGGGACAGCTTATGAAGCTTTCTTT. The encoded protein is CASSPGAGTAYEAFF.

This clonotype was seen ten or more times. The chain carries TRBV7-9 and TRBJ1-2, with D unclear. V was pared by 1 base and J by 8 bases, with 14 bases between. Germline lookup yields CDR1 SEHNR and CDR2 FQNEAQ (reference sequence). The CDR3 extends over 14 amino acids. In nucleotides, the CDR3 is TGTGCCAGCAGCTTAGAAGGGCAGTACCAGGGCTACACCTTC. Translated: CASSLEGQYQGYTF.

The CDR3: CASSLGSEDIQYF. The CDR3 DNA follows: TGTGCCAGCAGCTTAGGAAGTGAGGACATTCAGTACTTC. The chain combines TRBV5-6 with TRBJ2-4; D unclear. Germline V CDR1 and CDR2: SGHDT, YYEEEE. The CDR3 spans 13 residues. V gave up 2 bases and J gave up 8 bases, with 11 bases separating them.

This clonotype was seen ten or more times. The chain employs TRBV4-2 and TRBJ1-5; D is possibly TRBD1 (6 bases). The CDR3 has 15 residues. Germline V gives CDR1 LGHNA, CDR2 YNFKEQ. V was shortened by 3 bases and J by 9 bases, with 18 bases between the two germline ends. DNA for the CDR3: TGTGCCAGCAGCCAGGGGGACACCAGACCGGGGCCCCAGCATTTT. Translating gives CASSQGDTRPGPQHF.

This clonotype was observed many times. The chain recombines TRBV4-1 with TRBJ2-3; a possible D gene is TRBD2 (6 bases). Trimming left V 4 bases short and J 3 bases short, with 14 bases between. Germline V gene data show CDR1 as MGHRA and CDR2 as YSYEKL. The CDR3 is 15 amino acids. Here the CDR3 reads CASSRSDGTTDTQYF. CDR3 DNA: TGCGCCAGCAGCCGCTCAGACGGGACTACAGATACGCAGTATTTT.

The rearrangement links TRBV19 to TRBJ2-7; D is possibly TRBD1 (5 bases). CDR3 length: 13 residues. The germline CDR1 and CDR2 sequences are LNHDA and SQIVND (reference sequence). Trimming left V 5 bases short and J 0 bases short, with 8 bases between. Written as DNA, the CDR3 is TGTGCCAGTAGTCGACAGAGCTCCTACGAGCAGTACTTC. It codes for CASSRQSSYEQYF.

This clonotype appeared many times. The CDR3 loop is CASSAMDVREQYF. The DNA for the CDR3 is TGTGCCAGCAGTGCGATGGACGTCCGGGAGCAGTACTTC. V usage is TRBV12-3 or TRBV12-4 and J usage is TRBJ2-7; D not certain. The V end lost 5 bases, the J end lost 7 bases, and 15 bases lay between the germline ends. The CDR3 is 13 amino acids.

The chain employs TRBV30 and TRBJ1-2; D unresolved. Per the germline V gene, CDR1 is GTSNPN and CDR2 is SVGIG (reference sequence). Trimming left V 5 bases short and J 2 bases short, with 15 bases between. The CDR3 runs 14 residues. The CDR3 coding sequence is TGTGCCTGGGGTGATTGGATTGGGAACTATGGCTACACCTTC. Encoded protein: CAWGDWIGNYGYTF. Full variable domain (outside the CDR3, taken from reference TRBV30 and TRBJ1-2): SQTIHQWPATLVQPVGSPLSLECTVEGTSNPNLYWYRQAAGRGLQLLFYSVGIGQISSEVPQNLSASRPQDRQFILSSKKLLLSDSGFYLCAWGDWIGNYGYTFGSGTRLTVV.

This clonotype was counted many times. CDR3 region: CASSRDTEAFF. The CDR3 DNA follows: TGTGCCAGCAGCCGAGACACTGAAGCTTTCTTT. V is TRBV7-9 and J is TRBJ1-1; D is ambiguous. This CDR3 is 11 amino acids long. Germline-derived CDR1 and CDR2 are SEHNR and FQNEAQ (reference sequence). Trimming removed 5 bases at V and 3 bases at J, with 4 bases between.